Following are 26 T cell receptor beta chains from one sample sequenced in a study of cytomegalovirus exposure and HLA in healthy donors. The PCR employed 60 Vbeta primers together with 13 Jbeta primers. Some clones are missing from TCRdb's copy, which holds only in-frame ones; the method was immunoSEQ multiplex PCR. This sample contains fewer than 85,000 clones. The sequencing sample was made of PBMCs. All receptors come from a man aged 50 or older in good health and CMV-seropositive.

The chain is built from TRBV6-1 and TRBJ1-5, with 8 bases lining up with TRBD1. The V and J ends lost 2 bases and 0 bases, in that order; junction bases with no gene match: 12. Germline loops: CDR1 MNHNS, CDR2 SASEGT. CDR3 length: 19 residues. The chain's CDR3 is CASSERAGGESYSNQPQHF. The CDR3 region has the DNA TGTGCCAGCAGTGAAAGGGCAGGGGGCGAGTCCTATAGCAATCAGCCCCAGCATTTT.

This chain uses TRBV29-1 with TRBJ2-7; possibly TRBD2 for D (6 bases). The length of the CDR3 is 11 residues. CDR1 SQVTM and CDR2 ANQGSEA come from the germline V gene. Between the trimmed V and J ends, which lost 4 bases and 6 bases, there was a span of 10 bases. The chain's CDR3 is CSVVGGIEQYF. In DNA, the CDR3 is TGCAGCGTTGTCGGAGGGATCGAGCAGTACTTC.

The V call is TRBV9, the J call TRBJ2-5; the D gene is possibly TRBD2 (5 bases). V lost 3 bases and J 7 bases, leaving 13 bases between the germline ends. Germline V gives CDR1 SGDLS, CDR2 YYNGEE. CDR3 size: 13 residues. CDR3 residues: CASSDGLPGTQYF. The CDR3, as DNA: TGTGCCAGCAGCGACGGACTGCCCGGGACCCAGTACTTC. The complete variable domain, with remaining parts taken from reference TRBV9 and TRBJ2-5, reads DSGVTQTPKHLITATGQRVTLRCSPRSGDLSVYWYQQSLDQGLQFLIQYYNGEERAKGNILERFSAQQFPDLHSELNLSSLELGDSALYFCASSDGLPGTQYFGPGTRLLVL.

V usage is TRBV5-1 and J usage is TRBJ2-7; the D gene is possibly TRBD2 (5 bases). The V end was cut by 4 bases, the J end by 5 bases, with 13 bases between. This CDR3 is built from 13 residues. Per germline, CDR1 SGHRS and CDR2 YFSETQ. The chain's CDR3 is CASSPEGGHEQYF. DNA of the CDR3: TGCGCCAGCAGCCCCGAGGGTGGCCACGAGCAGTACTTC.

The chain carries TRBV5-1 and TRBJ1-2; 9 bases agree with TRBD1. The trim removed 7 bases at V and 4 bases at J, leaving 5 bases unmatched. This CDR3 region has 13 residues. Germline V gene data show CDR1 as SGHRS and CDR2 as YFSETQ. In nucleotides, the CDR3 is TGCGCCAGCGGACAGGGGACTACCTATGGCTACACCTTC. As protein: CASGQGTTYGYTF.

Remarks on this clone: Other DNA sequences of this sample code for an identical CDR3. The chain uses TRBV5-1 and TRBJ1-2; the match to TRBD1 covers 12 bases. The CDR3 has 14 residues. Unmatched junction bases numbered 4, after V lost 4 bases and J lost 6 bases. Germline V gives CDR1 SGHRS, CDR2 YFSETQ. The CDR3 DNA reads as TGCGCCAGCAGCCCGGGACAGGGGGCCCATGGCTACACCTTC. This translates into CASSPGQGAHGYTF.

The V gene is TRBV2, the J gene TRBJ2-3, with TRBD2 matching over 9 bases. Germline trimming cut 4 bases from V and 2 bases from J; bases unmatched to any gene: 7. The CDR3 is 16 residues long. CDR1 is SNHLY, CDR2 FYNNEI, per germline. The CDR3 region is CASSGGSGRVTDTQYF. The CDR3 DNA sequence: TGTGCCAGCAGTGGGGGTAGCGGGAGAGTCACAGATACGCAGTATTTT. Filled out from reference TRBV2 and TRBJ2-3, the complete variable domain reads EPEVTQTPSHQVTQMGQEVILRCVPISNHLYFYWYRQILGQKVEFLVSFYNNEISEKSEIFDDQFSVERPDGSNFTLKIRSTKLEDSAMYFCASSGGSGRVTDTQYFGPGTRLTVL.

This chain connects TRBV30 to TRBJ1-1; a possible D gene is TRBD1 (5 bases). Trimming took off 0 bases at V and 6 bases at J, with 17 bases between the two ends. CDR3 length: 15 amino acids. The germline CDR1 and CDR2 sequences are GTSNPN and SVGIG (reference sequence). CDR3 bases: TGTGCCTGGAGTGTAATAGGAGGGAGGGGTGCTGAAGCTTTCTTT. Its protein is CAWSVIGGRGAEAFF.

The CDR3 loop reads CASSFRESEAFF. The CDR3 coding sequence is TGTGCCAGCAGTTTTAGGGAGTCTGAAGCTTTCTTT. V and J are TRBV28 and TRBJ1-1; no clear D. The length of the CDR3 is 12 residues. The germline V gene encodes CDR1 MDHEN and CDR2 SYDVKM. V was shortened by 3 bases and J by 6 bases, with 8 bases between the two germline ends.

The chain is built from TRBV28 and TRBJ1-1; D is ambiguous. The germline gives CDR1 MDHEN, CDR2 SYDVKM. The ends were cut back, 2 bases at V and 6 bases at J, with 10 bases in the middle. The CDR3 contains 13 residues. The DNA for the CDR3 is TGTGCCAGCAGTTTAAATACCGGAGCTGAAGCTTTCTTT. It translates to CASSLNTGAEAFF.

This chain links TRBV5-4 with TRBJ1-2; 10 nucleotides align to TRBD1. Losses at the gene ends were 2 bases for V and 4 bases for J; bases not matched to a gene: 8. CDR3 length: 16 residues. The germline gives CDR1 SGHNT, CDR2 YYREEE (reference sequence). The CDR3 nucleotides are TGTGCCAGCAGCTTACCTCCGGGACAGGGGATCTATGGCTACACCTTC. As protein: CASSLPPGQGIYGYTF.

This chain joins TRBV5-1 and TRBJ1-3, with TRBD1 identical over 7 bases. The CDR3 is 16 residues long. With 4 bases clipped from V and 1 base from J, the junction kept 8 bases outside the gene matches. Germline V lookup: CDR1 SGHRS, CDR2 YFSETQ. CDR3 amino acids: CASSPSLQGSGNTIYF. CDR3 nucleotides: TGCGCCAGCAGCCCCTCCTTACAGGGGTCTGGAAACACCATATATTTT.

This chain links TRBV9 with TRBJ2-7; D uncertain. CDR3 length equals 12 residues. V was trimmed by 3 bases and J by 4 bases, leaving 8 bases between them. CDR1 and CDR2 from the germline V gene are SGDLS and YYNGEE. This chain's CDR3 is CASSGPGYEQYF. Written as DNA, the CDR3 is TGTGCCAGCAGCGGGCCCGGGTACGAGCAGTACTTC.

This chain links TRBV27 with TRBJ2-1; 7 bases are shared with TRBD2. The trim removed 10 bases at V and 7 bases at J, leaving 16 bases unmatched. The CDR3 is made up of 15 amino acids. Germline assignment: CDR1 MNHEY and CDR2 SMNVEV (reference sequence). DNA of the CDR3: TGTGCCACCGGGAGTTTTAAGGCGGGGGTAAATGAGCAGTTCTTC. Protein: CATGSFKAGVNEQFF.

The CDR3 reads CASSPEGQDEKLFF. CDR3 coding DNA: TGTGCCAGCAGCCCAGAAGGACAGGACGAAAAACTGTTTTTT. The gene calls are TRBV5-6 and TRBJ1-4; 7 nucleotides align to TRBD1. J gave up 8 bases and V 4 bases, and 8 bases lay outside the gene matches. The CDR3 length is 14 residues. Germline V gene data show CDR1 as SGHDT and CDR2 as YYEEEE.

This chain connects TRBV6-6 to TRBJ2-7; D might be TRBD1 (7 bases). The CDR3 consists of 14 residues. Germline-derived CDR1 and CDR2 are MNHNY and SVGAGI (reference sequence). With 5 bases removed from V and 7 bases from J, the gap between germline ends came to 18 bases. In DNA form, the CDR3 reads TGTGCCAGCAGTGGAGGGGGCAACTTTGGAGAGCAGTACGTC. Its translation is CASSGGGNFGEQYV.

The V call is TRBV7-9, the J call TRBJ2-1; 8 nucleotides match TRBD2. J was trimmed by 6 bases and V by 3 bases; bases with no gene match: 4. Germline V gene data show CDR1 as SEHNR and CDR2 as FQNEAQ (reference sequence). This CDR3 spans 14 amino acids. This chain's CDR3 is CASSFSGTSNEQFF. CDR3 in DNA: TGTGCCAGCAGCTTCTCCGGGACTAGCAATGAGCAGTTCTTC.

The chain recombines TRBV5-1 with TRBJ2-1, with 7 nucleotides matching TRBD1. The ends lost 4 bases at V and 6 bases at J; junction bases unmatched: 7. This CDR3 contains 14 residues. Germline lookup yields CDR1 SGHRS and CDR2 YFSETQ. CDR3 loop: CASSPRAGGNEQFF. CDR3 nucleotides: TGCGCCAGCAGCCCGAGGGCAGGGGGCAATGAGCAGTTCTTC.

The chain links TRBV9 to TRBJ2-2; tentative D call: TRBD2 (6 bases). V was trimmed by 3 bases and J by 6 bases, leaving 18 bases between them. The germline V gene encodes CDR1 SGDLS and CDR2 YYNGEE. This CDR3 contains 16 residues. The CDR3 loop reads CASSGAGPTRAGELFF. The CDR3 DNA is TGTGCCAGCAGCGGGGCGGGACCTACCAGAGCCGGGGAGCTGTTTTTT.

The chain is built from TRBV19 and TRBJ2-3, with 11 positions matching TRBD2. The germline V gene has CDR1 LNHDA and CDR2 SQIVND (reference sequence). V lost 6 bases and J lost 5; bases outside the gene matches: 10. The CDR3 loop spans 16 amino acids. The CDR3 region is CASSKLAGASGDTQYF. The DNA of the CDR3 is TGTGCCAGTAGCAAACTAGCGGGGGCCTCCGGAGATACGCAGTATTTT.

The chain couples TRBV7-9 to TRBJ2-3; TRBD1 matches 7 bases. Germline V CDR1 and CDR2: SEHNR, FQNEAQ (reference sequence). Trimming at V came to 4 bases and at J to 6 bases, leaving 4 bases not matched to a gene. The CDR3 is 13 residues long. DNA for the CDR3: TGTGCCAGCAGCTCGACAGGGCAGGATACGCAGTATTTT. Encoded protein: CASSSTGQDTQYF.

This rearrangement joins TRBV7-8 to TRBJ2-7; D unresolved. CDR1 SGHVS and CDR2 FQNEAQ come from the germline V gene. The CDR3 is 15 residues long. Between the trimmed V and J ends, which lost 1 base and 5 bases, there was a span of 15 bases. CDR3 loop: CASSLGNQADHEQYV. The CDR3 nucleotides are TGTGCCAGCAGCTTAGGTAACCAGGCAGATCACGAGCAGTACGTC.

V is TRBV9 and J is TRBJ1-1; the D gene is possibly TRBD1 (5 bases). The CDR3 totals 14 residues. Deletions cut 3 bases from V and 5 bases from J, with 14 bases between. The germline CDR1 and CDR2 sequences are SGDLS and YYNGEE. As DNA, the CDR3 is TGTGCCAGCAGCGGCGGGGGGTACGGGACTGAAGCTTTCTTT. Amino acids: CASSGGGYGTEAFF. Full variable domain (missing parts from reference TRBV9 and TRBJ1-1): DSGVTQTPKHLITATGQRVTLRCSPRSGDLSVYWYQQSLDQGLQFLIQYYNGEERAKGNILERFSAQQFPDLHSELNLSSLELGDSALYFCASSGGGYGTEAFFGQGTRLTVV.

This sequence joins TRBV19 and TRBJ1-2; 9 bases fit TRBD1. The junction had 17 bases not matched to a gene; V was cut back by 7 bases and J by 8 bases. The CDR3 contains 16 residues. Germline CDR1 LNHDA, CDR2 SQIVND (reference sequence). The CDR3, as DNA: TGTGCCAGTACCGACGAACCGACAGGGGGGGACTCCGGCTACACCTTC. Encoded protein: CASTDEPTGGDSGYTF.

V and J are TRBV7-3 and TRBJ2-3; weak D call: TRBD1 (5 bases). The V end was cut by 4 bases, the J end by 7 bases, with 9 bases between. Germline-derived CDR1 and CDR2 are SGHTA and FQGTGA. The CDR3 has 12 amino acids. The CDR3 loop is CASSSAGNTQYF. CDR3 sequence (DNA): TGTGCCAGCAGCTCTGCAGGGAATACGCAGTATTTT.

In DNA form, the CDR3 reads TGTGCCAGCAGTTTACCTACAGGGCTCTATGGCTACACCTTC. Its translation: CASSLPTGLYGYTF. This chain uses TRBV28 with TRBJ1-2; weak D call: TRBD1 (6 bases). Germline lookup yields CDR1 MDHEN and CDR2 SYDVKM. Between the trimmed V and J ends, which lost 2 bases and 4 bases, there was a span of 11 bases. CDR3 length: 14 amino acids.